The clone carrying this TCR beta chain was detected only a few times. Its target is not known. Regarding time point: week 47, end of study. Every single dose of the vaccine, 300 ug of mutant IDH1 20-mer peptide, came with topical imiquimod. This record comes from a study of a mutant IDH1 vaccine in newly diagnosed glioma. About the study: Patients arrived already treated with radiotherapy, temozolomide, or both, most having had both.

General study results and limits: Alterations occurring in top peripheral T cell clonotypes seemed unrelated to pseudoprogression. Overall, about 93% of patients had vaccine-induced immune responses.

Trimming pared 5 bases from V and 1 base from J, leaving 8 bases between. The CDR3 runs 13 residues. CDR1 and CDR2 from the germline V gene are SEHNR and FQNEAQ (reference sequence). Clones were read by immunoSEQ multiplex PCR, and TCRdb kept only the in-frame ones, dropping some. The data contain tens of thousands of clones, approximately 80% of them seen just once; the ten biggest clones take up approximately 5.4%. V gene TRBV7-9 combines with J gene TRBJ1-1; no clear D. The material was PBMCs, obtained from a glioma patient whose treatment included an IDH1 peptide vaccine. The clonotype was recovered from a man in his forties with glioma. CDR3 DNA: TGTGCCAGCAGCCCATGGGCGAACACTGAAGCTTTCTTT. Translated, it gives CASSPWANTEAFF.